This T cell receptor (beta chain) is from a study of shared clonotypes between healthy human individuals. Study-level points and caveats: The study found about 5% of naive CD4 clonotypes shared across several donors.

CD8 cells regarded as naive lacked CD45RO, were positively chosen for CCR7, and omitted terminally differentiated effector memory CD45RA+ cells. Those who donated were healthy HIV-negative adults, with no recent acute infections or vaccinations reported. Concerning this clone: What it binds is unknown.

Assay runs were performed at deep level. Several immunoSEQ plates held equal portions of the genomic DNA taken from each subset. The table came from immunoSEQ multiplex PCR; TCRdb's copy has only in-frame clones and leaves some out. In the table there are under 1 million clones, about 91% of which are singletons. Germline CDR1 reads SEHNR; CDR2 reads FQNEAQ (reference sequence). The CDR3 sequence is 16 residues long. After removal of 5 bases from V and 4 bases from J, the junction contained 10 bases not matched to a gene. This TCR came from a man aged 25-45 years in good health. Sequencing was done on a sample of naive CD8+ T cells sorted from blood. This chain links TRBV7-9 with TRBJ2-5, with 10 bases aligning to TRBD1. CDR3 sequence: CASSTHDRGRRETQYF. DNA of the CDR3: TGTGCCAGCAGCACACATGACAGGGGGCGAAGAGAGACCCAGTACTTC.